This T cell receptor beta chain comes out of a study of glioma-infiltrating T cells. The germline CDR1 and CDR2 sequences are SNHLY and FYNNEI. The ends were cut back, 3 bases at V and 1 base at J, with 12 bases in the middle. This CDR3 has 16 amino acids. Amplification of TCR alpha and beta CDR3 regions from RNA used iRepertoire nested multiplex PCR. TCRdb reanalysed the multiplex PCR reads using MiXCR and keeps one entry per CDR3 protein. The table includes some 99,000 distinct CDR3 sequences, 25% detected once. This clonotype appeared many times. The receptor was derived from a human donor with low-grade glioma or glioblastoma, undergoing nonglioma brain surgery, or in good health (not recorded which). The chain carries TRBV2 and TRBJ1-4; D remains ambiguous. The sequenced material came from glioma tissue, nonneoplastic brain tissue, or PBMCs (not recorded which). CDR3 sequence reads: CASSDTLGVTNEKLFF. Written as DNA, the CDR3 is TGTGCCAGCAGTGATACATTGGGAGTAACTAATGAAAAACTGTTTTTT.